Below, 23 T cell receptor beta chains from the same sample are listed, as sequenced in a study of siplizumab effects on memory and regulatory T cells. Here immunoSEQ multiplex PCR was the method, and the copy in TCRdb shows in-frame clones only, minus some. This table holds about 110,000 clones, roughly 92% found once. The sequenced sample was CD4+ T cells sorted from blood. The receptors were gathered from a human donor in good health.

The rearrangement links TRBV27 to TRBJ2-1; D unclear. This CDR3 has 14 residues. Trimming removed 5 bases from V and 5 bases from J, with 13 bases in between. Germline CDR1 reads MNHEY; CDR2 reads SMNVEV (reference sequence). CDR3 residues: CASSRAGRNNEQFF. The CDR3 DNA is TGTGCCAGCAGTCGCGCAGGCAGGAACAATGAGCAGTTCTTC.

The chain couples TRBV21-1 to TRBJ2-3. TRBV21-1 is marked as a pseudogene. The CDR3 extends over 15 amino acids. CDR3 DNA: TGTGCCAGCAGCAAAGGAATGGAGGGGGCAGATACGCAGTATTTT. It specifies CASSKGMEGADTQYF.

V gene TRBV5-1 combines with J gene TRBJ1-1; no clear D gene. The CDR3 consists of 12 residues. The germline gives CDR1 SGHRS, CDR2 YFSETQ. The V gene lost 4 bases and the J gene lost 5 bases, with 9 bases spanning the gap. Here the CDR3 reads CASSAQGTEAFF. For the CDR3, the DNA is TGCGCCAGCAGCGCCCAAGGGACTGAAGCTTTCTTT.

The chain joins TRBV4-1 to TRBJ1-4, with 9 bases that match TRBD1. Germline assignment: CDR1 MGHRA and CDR2 YSYEKL. The CDR3 length is 15 residues. With 4 bases clipped from V and 6 bases from J, the junction kept 6 bases outside the gene matches. The CDR3 loop is CASSPKGTGHEKLFF. DNA of the CDR3: TGCGCCAGCAGCCCTAAAGGGACAGGGCATGAAAAACTGTTTTTT.

This clone showed up just a few times. The chain employs TRBV5-6 and TRBJ1-2; D gene ambiguous. From germline, CDR1 is SGHDT and CDR2 YYEEEE. V gave up 3 bases and J gave up 8 bases, with 14 bases separating them. CDR3 size: 13 residues. For the CDR3, the DNA is TGTGCCAGCAGCTACGGACGAGAAGGCGGCTACACCTTC. It codes for CASSYGREGGYTF.

V usage is TRBV5-1 and J usage is TRBJ2-2; D is unclear. Trimming shortened V by 0 bases and J by 6 bases, and 0 bases separated the two germline ends. The germline V gene has CDR1 SGHRS and CDR2 YFSETQ. CDR3 size: 11 residues. The CDR3 sequence: CASSLAGELFF. The CDR3 DNA reads TGCGCCAGCAGCTTGGCCGGGGAGCTGTTTTTT.

The chain carries TRBV27 and TRBJ2-7; unclear D gene. The V gene's germline CDR1 is MNHEY and CDR2 SMNVEV (reference sequence). The CDR3 spans 13 residues. Between the trimmed V and J ends, which lost 7 bases and 5 bases, there was a span of 15 bases. The CDR3 DNA reads as TGTGCCAGCACCGAATCGGGCGGTCACGAGCAGTACTTC. Translation gives CASTESGGHEQYF.

With respect to this clone: This specimen includes other DNA sequences encoding the same CDR3. The chain has TRBV6-5 and TRBJ1-5, with TRBD1 identical over 8 bases. Germline V gives CDR1 MNHEY, CDR2 SVGAGI. The CDR3 spans 14 residues. J was trimmed by 7 bases and V by 4 bases; bases with no gene match: 6. This CDR3 is CASSSGQGRQPQHF. The CDR3 DNA follows: TGTGCCAGCAGTTCCGGACAGGGAAGACAGCCCCAGCATTTT.

The chain links TRBV6-1 to TRBJ2-1, with D hard to call. V was pared by 2 bases and J by 3 bases, with 14 bases between. CDR3 length: 16 amino acids. Germline V lookup: CDR1 MNHNS, CDR2 SASEGT. The chain's CDR3 is CASSESSRPYYNEQFF. CDR3 DNA sequence: TGTGCCAGCAGTGAATCAAGTAGGCCTTACTACAATGAGCAGTTCTTC.

This rearrangement joins TRBV9 to TRBJ2-3; 15 bases fit TRBD2. This CDR3 spans 17 amino acids. Germline V lookup: CDR1 SGDLS, CDR2 YYNGEE. Losses at the gene ends were 3 bases for V and 3 bases for J; bases not matched to a gene: 5. The DNA for the CDR3 is TGTGCCAGCAGCGCCGGACTAGCGGGAGGGCAAACAGATACGCAGTATTTT. Translation gives CASSAGLAGGQTDTQYF.

The gene calls are TRBV29-1 and TRBJ1-1; tentative D call: TRBD1 (5 bases). Per the germline V gene, CDR1 is SQVTM and CDR2 is ANQGSEA. The germline V and J ends were trimmed by 7 bases and 3 bases, with 15 bases remaining between them. This CDR3 contains 13 residues. CDR3 nucleotides: TGCAGCGGGGAGGGGCGGGCGGACACTGAAGCTTTCTTT. This translates into CSGEGRADTEAFF.

There are a few counts of this clone. The chain couples TRBV25-1 to TRBJ1-2; D is unresolved. V dropped 2 bases and J dropped 6 bases, with 10 bases sitting between them. Looked up from germline, CDR1 is MGHDK and CDR2 is SYGVNS. The CDR3 is made up of 13 amino acids. CDR3 protein: CASSEGKGDGYTF. The CDR3 nucleotides are TGTGCCAGCAGTGAAGGGAAGGGAGATGGCTACACCTTC.

The chain is built from TRBV27 and TRBJ1-1; D is uncertain. This CDR3 has 15 amino acids. Germline CDR1 MNHEY, CDR2 SMNVEV (reference sequence). The V gene lost 8 bases and the J gene lost 10 bases, with 26 bases spanning the gap. This CDR3 is CASRTGLGREVRAFF. The DNA of the CDR3 is TGTGCCAGCCGAACGGGTCTAGGGAGGGAGGTAAGAGCTTTCTTT.

V usage is TRBV6-5 and J usage is TRBJ1-6; unclear D gene. The CDR3 has 12 residues. Germline V gene data show CDR1 as MNHEY and CDR2 as SVGAGI. Trimming stripped 0 bases from V and 10 bases from J, with 4 bases between. CDR3 nucleotides: TGTGCCAGCAGTTACTCGAACTCACCCCTCCACTTT. Protein: CASSYSNSPLHF.

This clone was found once. This sequence joins TRBV28 and TRBJ2-7, with D possibly TRBD2 on 6 matching bases. The germline V and J ends were trimmed by 3 bases and 3 bases, with 18 bases remaining between them. The CDR3 length is 16 residues. In germline, CDR1 is MDHEN, CDR2 SYDVKM. CDR3 amino acids: CASSFGGAGYNYEQYF. The DNA for the CDR3 is TGTGCCAGCAGTTTCGGCGGGGCAGGGTATAACTACGAGCAGTACTTC.

The chain carries TRBV6-5 and TRBJ1-2; no clear D gene. V was trimmed by 5 bases and J by 4 bases, leaving 8 bases between them. The CDR3 covers 12 residues. Germline V lookup: CDR1 MNHEY, CDR2 SVGAGI. CDR3 residues: CASSEGGYGYTF. CDR3 bases: TGTGCCAGCAGTGAGGGCGGCTATGGCTACACCTTC.

V gene TRBV19 combines with J gene TRBJ1-2; 8 bases agree with TRBD1. CDR1 is LNHDA and CDR2 is SQIVND in the germline V gene (reference sequence). V lost 2 bases, J lost 13 bases, and 12 bases stayed unmatched. The CDR3 is 14 residues long. The CDR3 DNA sequence: TGTGCCAGTAGTATACCGGGACAGGTTCATGGGGGCACCTTC. Its translation is CASSIPGQVHGGTF.

The chain combines TRBV7-9 with TRBJ1-4, with no clear D. The CDR3 covers 19 residues. CDR1 is SEHNR and CDR2 is FQNEAQ in the germline V gene (reference sequence). V shed 1 base and J shed 8 bases, with 26 bases lying between them. The CDR3 reads CASSLGRAAKSLLIEKLFF. CDR3 in DNA: TGTGCCAGCAGCTTAGGGAGGGCAGCTAAGTCGCTACTAATCGAAAAACTGTTTTTT.

The chain is built from TRBV6-5 and TRBJ2-2; possibly TRBD2 for D (6 bases). The V end lost 6 bases, the J end lost 5 bases, and 13 bases lay between the germline ends. This CDR3 spans 14 amino acids. Germline CDR1 MNHEY, CDR2 SVGAGI. The CDR3 coding sequence is TGTGCCAGCAGCCAAGGAGGGCTAACCGGGGAGCTGTTTTTT. It specifies CASSQGGLTGELFF.

CDR3 nucleotides: TGTGCCAGCAGCCTAAACAGGGGACTCTCTGGAAACACCATATATTTT. Its translation: CASSLNRGLSGNTIYF. The gene calls are TRBV7-2 and TRBJ1-3; TRBD1 agrees at 7 bases. The CDR3 is 16 amino acids. Germline V gene sequence: CDR1 SGHTA, CDR2 FQGNSA. J gave up 0 bases and V 5 bases, and 7 bases lay outside the gene matches.

This chain uses TRBV7-9 with TRBJ1-2; D gene ambiguous. V shed 6 bases and J shed 4 bases, with 15 bases lying between them. This CDR3 is 14 amino acids long. Germline assignment: CDR1 SEHNR and CDR2 FQNEAQ (reference sequence). CDR3 in amino acids: CASRRNSVSYGYTF. CDR3 DNA sequence: TGTGCCAGCAGACGAAACAGCGTTTCCTATGGCTACACCTTC.

The chain employs TRBV18 and TRBJ2-1, with unresolved D. The germline CDR1 and CDR2 sequences are KGHSH and LQKENI. Trimming removed 3 bases at V and 2 bases at J, with 11 bases between. CDR3 size: 15 residues. The chain's CDR3 is CASSPAYHTYNEQFF. The CDR3 region has the DNA TGTGCCAGCTCACCGGCCTACCATACCTACAATGAGCAGTTCTTC.

This sequence joins TRBV7-9 and TRBJ1-3; D is undetermined. This CDR3 is 11 amino acids long. The germline gives CDR1 SEHNR, CDR2 FQNEAQ (reference sequence). Trimming removed 4 bases from V and 8 bases from J, with 6 bases in between. CDR3 protein: CASSYLDTIYF. The CDR3 nucleotides are TGTGCCAGCAGCTACTTAGACACCATATATTTT.